One and the same sample provided the 10 T cell receptor beta chains below, sequenced in a study of early T cells in non-severe SARS-CoV-2 infection. MiXCR, applied by TCRdb to the 5' RACE reads, yields one record per CDR3 protein. Among 65,000 to 95,000 distinct CDR3 sequences, roughly 9.4% were seen once, and the ten largest hold about 4.6%. Sequenced: whole blood. These receptors were collected from an adult who was a healthcare worker with PCR-confirmed SARS-CoV-2 infection or an uninfected control (not recorded which).

The J gene is TRBJ2-6, the V gene TRBV7-2; D unclear. From germline, CDR1 is SGHTA and CDR2 FQGNSA. The CDR3 contains 15 residues. V shed 1 base and J shed 3 bases, with 7 bases lying between them. The CDR3 DNA reads TGTGCCAGCAGCTTAGGACATAGTGGGGCCAACGTCCTGACTTTC. Protein product: CASSLGHSGANVLTF.

This clonotype was found many times. The J gene is TRBJ2-6, the V gene TRBV19, with D unresolved. This CDR3 has 15 residues. Germline-derived CDR1 and CDR2 are LNHDA and SQIVND (reference sequence). V lost 6 bases, J lost 0 bases, and 9 bases lay in between. This CDR3 reads CASRKDHSGANVLTF. DNA for the CDR3: TGTGCCAGTAGAAAAGATCACTCTGGGGCCAACGTCCTGACTTTC. Combining the CDR3 with reference TRBV19 and TRBJ2-6 gives the whole variable domain DGGITQSPKYLFRKEGQNVTLSCEQNLNHDAMYWYRQDPGQGLRLIYYSQIVNDFQKGDIAEGYSVSREKKESFPLTVTSAQKNPTAFYLCASRKDHSGANVLTFGAGSRLTVL.

This clonotype occurred many times. This sequence joins TRBV12-3 or TRBV12-4 and TRBJ2-1; D tentatively fits TRBD1 or TRBD2 (6 bases each). The length of the CDR3 is 18 residues. The V end was cut by 1 base, the J end by 4 bases, with 20 bases between. The CDR3 protein is CASSLGAGAGGTYNEQFF. DNA of the CDR3: TGTGCCAGCAGTTTAGGGGCAGGGGCTGGCGGGACGTACAATGAGCAGTTCTTC.

The genes are TRBV18 and TRBJ2-5; D uncertain. The CDR3 extends over 13 amino acids. V lost 3 bases, J lost 3 bases, and 8 bases lay in between. The germline V gene encodes CDR1 KGHSH and CDR2 LQKENI. The CDR3 DNA is TGTGCCAGCTCACCCCGGTTGGAAGAGACCCAGTACTTC. This gives the protein CASSPRLEETQYF.

Many counts were recorded for this clonotype. This rearrangement joins TRBV20-1 to TRBJ1-5; no definite D call. Germline V gene lookup returns CDR1 DFQATT and CDR2 SNEGSKA (reference sequence). V lost 1 base and J lost 0, with 16 bases in between. This CDR3 is built from 17 residues. DNA of the CDR3: TGCAGTGCTAGAGGCATCGGGGTCGGCTATAGCAATCAGCCCCAGCATTTT. Translation gives CSARGIGVGYSNQPQHF.

This clonotype was observed a few times. This chain links TRBV30 with TRBJ2-5; TRBD1 aligns across 7 bases. Germline V gene lookup returns CDR1 GTSNPN and CDR2 SVGIG (reference sequence). V was pared by 3 bases and J by 3 bases, with 19 bases of the junction left unmatched. The CDR3 contains 18 residues. The CDR3 DNA reads as TGTGCCTGGAGCAACCCAAAAGACAGGGACAAGGGGAAAGAGACCCAGTACTTC. Protein product: CAWSNPKDRDKGKETQYF.

The chain has TRBV12-3 or TRBV12-4 and TRBJ1-2; tentative D call: TRBD1 (6 bases). The V gene lost 5 bases and the J gene lost 7 bases, with 14 bases spanning the gap. This CDR3 is 13 amino acids long. In DNA, the CDR3 is TGTGCCAGCAGTCCACCGGACAGAATTGGCTACACCTTC. Its translation is CASSPPDRIGYTF.

The chain is built from TRBV10-3 and TRBJ2-1; 9 bases line up with TRBD2. This CDR3 has 16 amino acids. V shed 3 bases and J 7 bases; nucleotides not matched to a gene: 10. Germline V CDR1 and CDR2: ENHRY, SYGVKD. This CDR3 reads CAISDIGTSIQNEQFF. The CDR3 DNA sequence: TGTGCCATCAGTGACATTGGGACTAGCATCCAGAATGAGCAGTTCTTC.

This clonotype was counted only a few times. The rearrangement joins TRBV18 to TRBJ2-3, with 7 nucleotides matching TRBD1. The CDR3 sequence is 16 residues long. V shed 6 bases and J 5 bases; nucleotides not matched to a gene: 14. CDR1 is KGHSH and CDR2 is LQKENI in the germline V gene. The CDR3 spells CASSLTRGQALDTQYF. The CDR3 coding sequence is TGTGCCAGCTCTCTCACAAGAGGACAGGCCTTAGATACGCAGTATTTT.

This clonotype was counted many times. The gene calls are TRBV7-2 and TRBJ2-4; D may be TRBD2 (7 bases). The CDR3 sequence is 16 residues long. V was shortened by 5 bases and J by 3 bases, with 17 bases between the two germline ends. Germline CDR1 reads SGHTA; CDR2 reads FQGNSA. This CDR3 is CASSLPGGPGKNIQYF. CDR3 coding DNA: TGTGCCAGCAGCCTCCCGGGGGGCCCGGGCAAAAACATTCAGTACTTC.